This is a list of T cell receptor beta chains from one sample in a study of long-term antiretroviral therapy in people with HIV. Libraries were prepared by immunoSEQ multiplex PCR; TCRdb keeps only in-frame clonotypes and omits some of them. Of some 25,000 clones detected, approximately 80% appear once; the ten largest clones hold roughly 6%. Source: unsorted PBMCs, taken 0.7 years before starting antiretroviral therapy. The receptors shown here come from a young man with HIV. Each CDR3 is given with its conserved first and last residue. The D gene is left open where the match is weak. Clone size, where shown, is once, few, many, or a class for clones that have expanded.

j_gene | v_gene | d_gene | abundance | CDR3aa | CDR3nt
TRBJ1-5 | TRBV27 | NA | NA | CATSPLRGNQPQHF | TGTGCCACCAGTCCGCTCCGGGGAAATCAGCCCCAGCATTTT
TRBJ2-7 | TRBV11-2 | NA | few | CASSLNYEQYF | TGTGCCAGCAGCTTAAACTACGAGCAGTACTTC
TRBJ1-4 | TRBV30 | NA | once | CASSRVGGNEKLFF | TGTGCCTCCTCCCGGGTAGGCGGAAATGAAAAACTGTTTTTT
TRBJ2-2 | TRBV9 | TRBD2 | NA | CASSEGTSGGAGGELFF | TGTGCCAGCAGCGAAGGGACTAGCGGGGGGGCTGGCGGGGAGCTGTTTTTT
TRBJ1-5 | TRBV19 | TRBD1 | NA | CASTPQGAPNQPQHF | TGTGCCAGTACCCCCCAGGGGGCTCCCAATCAGCCCCAGCATTTT
TRBJ2-7 | TRBV7-6 | NA | NA | CASSPPDSYEQYF | TGTGCCAGCAGCCCCCCTGACAGTTACGAGCAGTACTTC
TRBJ2-7 | TRBV27 | TRBD2 | NA | CASSLTSGGPLGEQYF | TGTGCCAGCAGCCTGACTAGCGGGGGGCCCCTCGGGGAGCAGTACTTC
TRBJ2-5 | TRBV19 | NA | NA | CASSIVGAETQYF | TGTGCCAGTAGTATAGTGGGGGCAGAGACCCAGTACTTC
TRBJ1-2 | TRBV5-1 | NA | NA | CASSKWDGDNYGYTF | TGCGCCAGCAGCAAGTGGGACGGCGATAACTATGGCTACACCTTC
TRBJ2-2 | TRBV11-2 | NA | NA | CASSLVPGQLNTGELFF | TGTGCCAGCAGCTTAGTTCCGGGACAACTCAACACCGGGGAGCTGTTTTTT
TRBJ2-7 | TRBV30 | TRBD2 | NA | CAWSRGTIYEQYF | TGTGCCTGGAGCCGCGGGACTATCTACGAGCAGTACTTC
TRBJ1-5 | TRBV7-2 | NA | NA | CASSLIGGLGNQPQHF | TGTGCCAGCAGCTTAATCGGGGGATTGGGCAATCAGCCCCAGCATTTT
TRBJ1-2 | TRBV5-1 | NA | NA | CASKETSNYGYTF | TGCGCCAGCAAAGAGACATCTAACTATGGCTACACCTTC
TRBJ2-1 | TRBV9 | TRBD1 | NA | CASSAPGTAANEQFF | TGTGCCAGCAGCGCCCCCGGGACAGCGGCGAATGAGCAGTTCTTC
TRBJ2-3 | TRBV5-6 | NA | NA | CASSVQTDTQYF | TGTGCCAGCAGCGTGCAGACAGATACGCAGTATTTT
TRBJ1-5 | TRBV4-2 | TRBD1 | NA | CASSQDRGQGSNQPQHF | TGTGCCAGCAGCCAAGATCGGGGACAGGGGAGCAATCAGCCCCAGCATTTT
TRBJ2-2 | TRBV10-3 | TRBD2 | NA | CAIRAGLSNRGELFF | TGTGCCATCAGGGCGGGACTATCCAATCGGGGGGAGCTGTTTTTT
TRBJ1-3 | TRBV6-7 | NA | once | CASSYSGPGSGNTIYF | TGTGCCAGCAGTTACTCCGGGCCAGGTTCGGGAAACACCATATATTTT
TRBJ2-3 | TRBV9 | NA | NA | CASSVNVEPQYF | TGTGCCAGCAGCGTAAACGTGGAGCCGCAGTATTTT
TRBJ2-2 | TRBV9 | NA | NA | CASSLSGTNTGELFF | TGTGCCAGCAGCCTCAGCGGGACAAACACCGGGGAGCTGTTTTTT
TRBJ1-5 | TRBV25-1 | NA | NA | CASSPTGGRQPQHF | TGTGCCAGCAGCCCGACAGGAGGGAGGCAGCCCCAGCATTTT
TRBJ1-5 | TRBV30 | NA | NA | CAWSVGVTNQPQHF | TGTGCCTGGAGTGTTGGGGTTACCAATCAGCCCCAGCATTTT
TRBJ1-1 | TRBV7-1 | TRBD1 | NA | CASSVQGERTEAFF | TGTGCCAGCAGCGTACAGGGGGAACGAACTGAAGCTTTCTTT
TRBJ1-5 | TRBV7-3 | NA | NA | CASSLGGPGQPQHF | TGTGCCAGCAGCTTAGGAGGACCCGGTCAGCCCCAGCATTTT
TRBJ2-7 | TRBV11-2 | TRBD1 | NA | CASRPTGTATYEQYF | TGTGCCAGCAGACCAACCGGGACAGCTACTTACGAGCAGTACTTC
TRBJ1-5 | TRBV10-3 | NA | NA | CAISDSPVDQPQHF | TGTGCCATCAGTGACAGCCCCGTGGATCAGCCCCAGCATTTT
TRBJ2-7 | TRBV28 | NA | NA | CASSSAGVGYEQYF | TGTGCCAGCAGTTCGGCAGGGGTGGGCTACGAGCAGTACTTC
TRBJ2-2 | TRBV9 | NA | NA | CASSVEGSRGGELFF | TGTGCCAGCAGCGTAGAGGGTAGCCGGGGCGGGGAGCTGTTTTTT
TRBJ1-6 | TRBV5-1 | NA | NA | CASSLRAGAYSPLHF | TGCGCCAGCAGCTTAAGGGCAGGGGCGTATTCACCCCTCCACTTT
TRBJ1-5 | TRBV2 | TRBD1 | NA | CASSGDRGNQPQHF | TGTGCCAGCAGTGGGGACAGGGGAAATCAGCCCCAGCATTTT
TRBJ1-3 | TRBV5-1 | NA | NA | CASSWVRERNTIYF | TGCGCCAGCAGCTGGGTCAGGGAAAGAAACACCATATATTTT
TRBJ1-5 | TRBV7-8 | NA | NA | CASSIGRINQPQHF | TGTGCCAGCAGCATAGGACGGATCAATCAGCCCCAGCATTTT
TRBJ2-1 | TRBV5-4 | TRBD2 | NA | CASSLDSSGGPNEQFF | TGTGCCAGCAGCCTGGACTCTAGCGGGGGACCTAATGAGCAGTTCTTC
TRBJ1-1 | TRBV12-5 | NA | NA | CASGLGRNTEAFF | TGTGCTAGTGGTTTAGGACGGAACACTGAAGCTTTCTTT
TRBJ2-5 | TRBV7-2 | TRBD2 | NA | CASSVGTSGGAGTQYF | TGTGCCAGCAGCGTCGGGACTAGCGGGGGGGCGGGGACCCAGTACTTC
TRBJ2-5 | TRBV7-9 | TRBD1 | NA | CASSLPLGTGGETQYF | TGTGCCAGCAGCTTACCCTTGGGGACAGGGGGAGAGACCCAGTACTTC
TRBJ2-2 | TRBV19 | TRBD1 | NA | CASKTQGLNTGELFF | TGTGCCAGTAAGACACAGGGGCTAAACACCGGGGAGCTGTTTTTT
TRBJ2-5 | TRBV5-1 | TRBD2 | NA | CASSLASGSQTQYF | TGCGCCAGCAGCTTGGCTAGCGGGAGTCAGACCCAGTACTTC
TRBJ1-1 | TRBV11-2 | NA | NA | CASSFTQGSGTEAFF | TGTGCCAGCAGCTTCACTCAGGGGAGCGGCACTGAAGCTTTCTTT